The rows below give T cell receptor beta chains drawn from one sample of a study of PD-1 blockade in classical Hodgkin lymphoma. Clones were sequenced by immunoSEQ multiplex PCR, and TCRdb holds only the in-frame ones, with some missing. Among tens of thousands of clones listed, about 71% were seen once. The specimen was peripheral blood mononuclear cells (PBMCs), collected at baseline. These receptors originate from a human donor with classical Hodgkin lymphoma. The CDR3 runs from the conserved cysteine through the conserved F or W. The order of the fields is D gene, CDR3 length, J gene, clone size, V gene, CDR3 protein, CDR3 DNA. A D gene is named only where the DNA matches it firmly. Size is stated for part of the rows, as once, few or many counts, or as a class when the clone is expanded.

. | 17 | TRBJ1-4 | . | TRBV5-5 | CASSLTGGGAYNEKLFF | TGTGCCAGCAGCCTTACAGGTGGTGGCGCATATAATGAAAAACTGTTTTTT
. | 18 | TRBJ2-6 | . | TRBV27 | CASSFSPGTASGANVLTF | TGTGCCAGCAGTTTTTCGCCAGGGACCGCTTCTGGGGCCAACGTCCTGACTTTC
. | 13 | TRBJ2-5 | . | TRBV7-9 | CASSLGTQETQYF | TGTGCCAGCAGCTTAGGGACACAAGAGACCCAGTACTTC
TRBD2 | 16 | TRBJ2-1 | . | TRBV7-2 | CASSLVRAGAYNEQFF | TGTGCCAGCAGCTTAGTGCGAGCGGGGGCCTACAATGAGCAGTTCTTC
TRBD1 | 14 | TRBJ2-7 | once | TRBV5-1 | CASSYIGGANEQYF | TGCGCCAGCAGCTACATAGGGGGCGCAAATGAGCAGTACTTC
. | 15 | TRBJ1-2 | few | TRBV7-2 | CASSPRPGQNYGYTF | TGTGCCAGCAGCCCACGCCCAGGCCAAAACTATGGCTACACCTTC
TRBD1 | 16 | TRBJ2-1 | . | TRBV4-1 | CASSQVTGGYGGEQFF | TGCGCCAGCAGCCAAGTCACAGGGGGCTACGGGGGTGAGCAGTTCTTC
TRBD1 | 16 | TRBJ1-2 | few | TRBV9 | CASSGGTGGAGFGYTF | TGTGCCAGCAGCGGGGGGACAGGGGGCGCAGGCTTTGGCTACACCTTC
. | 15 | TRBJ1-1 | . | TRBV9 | CASSVVQGKMSEAFF | TGTGCCAGCAGCGTAGTACAGGGAAAGATGTCTGAAGCTTTCTTT
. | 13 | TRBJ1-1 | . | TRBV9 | CASSPTGYTEAFF | TGTGCCAGCAGCCCGACAGGCTACACTGAAGCTTTCTTT
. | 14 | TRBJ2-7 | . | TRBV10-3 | CAIRGPTADYEQYF | TGTGCCATCAGGGGTCCGACAGCCGACTACGAGCAGTACTTC
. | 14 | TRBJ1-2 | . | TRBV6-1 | CASSEASFNYGYTF | TGTGCCAGCAGTGAGGCCAGCTTCAACTATGGCTACACCTTC
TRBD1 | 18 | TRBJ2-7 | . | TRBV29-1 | CSVPISRDRGSGVYEQYF | TGCAGCGTTCCGATCTCCCGGGACAGGGGAAGCGGCGTCTACGAGCAGTACTTC
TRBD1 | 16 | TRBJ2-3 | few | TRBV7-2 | CASRGQGGTGTDTQYF | TGTGCCAGCAGGGGACAGGGAGGAACTGGAACAGATACGCAGTATTTT
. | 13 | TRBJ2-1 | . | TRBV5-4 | CASSLGLTGEQFF | TGTGCCAGCAGCTTAGGCCTAACGGGTGAGCAGTTCTTC
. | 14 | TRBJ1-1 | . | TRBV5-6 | CASSLGQVVRSAFF | TGTGCCAGCAGCTTGGGACAGGTCGTCAGGTCTGCTTTCTTT
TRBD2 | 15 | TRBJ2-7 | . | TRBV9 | CASSVGSGGGYEQYF | TGTGCCAGCAGCGTAGGTTCAGGCGGGGGATACGAGCAGTACTTC
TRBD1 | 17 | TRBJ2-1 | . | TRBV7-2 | CASSPRGGTGVQSREVF | TGTGCCAGCAGCCCGAGAGGGGGGACAGGGGTACAAAGCCGGGAGGTCTTC
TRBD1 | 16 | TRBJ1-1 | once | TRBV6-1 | CASSKDRGPHGAEAFF | TGTGCCAGCAGTAAAGACAGGGGTCCCCACGGGGCTGAAGCTTTCTTT
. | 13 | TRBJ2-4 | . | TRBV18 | CASSPAGINIQYF | TGTGCCAGCTCACCTGCGGGGATAAACATTCAGTACTTC
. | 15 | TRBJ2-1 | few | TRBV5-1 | CASSLSGPSYNEQFF | TGCGCCAGCAGCTTGTCGGGACCCTCCTACAATGAGCAGTTCTTC
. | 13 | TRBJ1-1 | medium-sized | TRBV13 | CASSLRGFTEAFF | TGTGCCAGCAGCTTGAGGGGGTTTACTGAAGCTTTCTTT
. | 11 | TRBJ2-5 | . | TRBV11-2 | CASSLQETQYF | TGTGCCAGCAGTTTACAAGAGACCCAGTACTTC
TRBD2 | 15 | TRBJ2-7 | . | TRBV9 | CASSANSGRAEEQYF | TGTGCCAGCAGCGCAAATAGCGGGAGGGCCGAGGAGCAGTACTTC
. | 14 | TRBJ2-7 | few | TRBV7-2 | CASSLAGVGNEQYF | TGTGCCAGCAGCTTAGCGGGAGTAGGCAACGAGCAGTACTTC
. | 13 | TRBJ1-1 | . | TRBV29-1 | CSVSFGENTEAFF | TGCAGCGTTAGTTTTGGGGAGAACACTGAAGCTTTCTTT
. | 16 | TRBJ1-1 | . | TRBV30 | CAWRYRDSWGGTEAFF | TGTGCCTGGAGGTATAGGGATTCATGGGGAGGCACTGAAGCTTTCTTT
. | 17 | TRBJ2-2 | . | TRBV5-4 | CASSLNLVVRIPGELFF | TGTGCCAGCAGCTTGAATCTAGTGGTACGGATTCCCGGGGAGCTGTTTTTT
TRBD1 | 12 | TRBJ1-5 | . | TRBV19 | CASGQGYQPQHF | TGTGCCAGTGGACAGGGGTATCAGCCCCAGCATTTT
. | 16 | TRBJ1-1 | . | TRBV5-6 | CASSTPGLGMNTEAFF | TGTGCCAGCAGCACCCCCGGTCTGGGGATGAACACTGAAGCTTTCTTT
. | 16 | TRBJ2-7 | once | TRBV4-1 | CASSQVWPTKTYEQYF | TGCGCCAGCAGCCAAGTATGGCCCACGAAGACCTACGAGCAGTACTTC
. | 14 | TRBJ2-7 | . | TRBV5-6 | CASSLAPWPYEQYF | TGTGCCAGCAGCTTAGCCCCCTGGCCCTACGAGCAGTACTTC
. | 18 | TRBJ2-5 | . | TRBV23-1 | CASSRLLARGSALETQYF | TGCGCCAGCAGTCGACTATTGGCGCGGGGCTCTGCACTAGAGACCCAGTACTTC
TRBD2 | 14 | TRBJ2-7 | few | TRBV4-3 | CASSQSRLAGEQYF | TGCGCCAGCAGCCAATCAAGACTAGCGGGCGAGCAGTACTTC
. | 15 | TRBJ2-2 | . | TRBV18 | CASSPLASGTGELFF | TGTGCCAGCTCACCTCTGGCCTCGGGCACCGGGGAGCTGTTTTTT
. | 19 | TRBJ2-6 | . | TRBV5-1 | CASSLGLGGAGSGANVLTF | TGCGCCAGCAGCTTGGGTCTTGGGGGGGCTGGCTCTGGGGCCAACGTCCTGACTTTC
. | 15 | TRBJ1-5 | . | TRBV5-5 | CASSLGPGEGQPQHF | TGTGCCAGCAGCTTGGGCCCAGGGGAGGGTCAGCCCCAGCATTTT
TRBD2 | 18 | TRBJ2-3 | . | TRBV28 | CASSGTSGRGRAGDTQYF | TGTGCCAGCAGCGGGACTAGCGGGAGAGGAAGGGCGGGAGATACGCAGTATTTT
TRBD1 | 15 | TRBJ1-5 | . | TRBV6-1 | CASRLTQGESQPQHF | TGTGCCAGCAGGCTAACACAGGGGGAAAGCCAGCCCCAGCATTTT
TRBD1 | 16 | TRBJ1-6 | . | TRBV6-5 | CASSYGRTGIASPLHF | TGTGCCAGCAGTTATGGGAGGACAGGGATAGCTTCACCCCTCCACTTT
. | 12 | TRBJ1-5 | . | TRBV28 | CASRVGSQPQHF | TGTGCCAGCAGGGTTGGGAGTCAGCCCCAGCATTTT
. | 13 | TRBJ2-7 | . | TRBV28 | CASSLNMGNEQYF | TGTGCCAGCAGTCTCAACATGGGAAACGAGCAGTACTTC
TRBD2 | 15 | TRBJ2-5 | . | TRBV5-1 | CASSSGLAGGETQYF | TGCGCCAGCAGCTCCGGACTAGCGGGGGGAGAGACCCAGTACTTC
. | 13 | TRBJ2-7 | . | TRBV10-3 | CAINPGKGYEQYF | TGTGCCATCAATCCGGGAAAGGGGTACGAGCAGTACTTC
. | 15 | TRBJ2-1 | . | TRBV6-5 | CASSYWGRPYNEQFF | TGTGCCAGCAGTTACTGGGGGAGGCCTTACAATGAGCAGTTCTTC
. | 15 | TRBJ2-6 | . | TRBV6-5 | CASSYKGAGANVLTF | TGTGCCAGCAGTTACAAGGGGGCTGGGGCCAACGTCCTGACTTTC
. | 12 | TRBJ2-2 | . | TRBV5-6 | CASSLVGGELFF | TGTGCCAGCAGCTTGGTTGGGGGGGAGCTGTTTTTT
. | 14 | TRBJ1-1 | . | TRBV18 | CASSPLAGDTEAFF | TGTGCCAGCTCACCTTTGGCAGGGGACACTGAAGCTTTCTTT
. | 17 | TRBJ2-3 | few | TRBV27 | CASSSPDRPGSTDTQYF | TGTGCCAGCAGCTCCCCGGACCGACCAGGGAGCACAGATACGCAGTATTTT
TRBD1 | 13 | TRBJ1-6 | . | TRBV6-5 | CASSSRDREPLHF | TGTGCCAGCAGTTCGCGGGACAGAGAACCCCTCCACTTT